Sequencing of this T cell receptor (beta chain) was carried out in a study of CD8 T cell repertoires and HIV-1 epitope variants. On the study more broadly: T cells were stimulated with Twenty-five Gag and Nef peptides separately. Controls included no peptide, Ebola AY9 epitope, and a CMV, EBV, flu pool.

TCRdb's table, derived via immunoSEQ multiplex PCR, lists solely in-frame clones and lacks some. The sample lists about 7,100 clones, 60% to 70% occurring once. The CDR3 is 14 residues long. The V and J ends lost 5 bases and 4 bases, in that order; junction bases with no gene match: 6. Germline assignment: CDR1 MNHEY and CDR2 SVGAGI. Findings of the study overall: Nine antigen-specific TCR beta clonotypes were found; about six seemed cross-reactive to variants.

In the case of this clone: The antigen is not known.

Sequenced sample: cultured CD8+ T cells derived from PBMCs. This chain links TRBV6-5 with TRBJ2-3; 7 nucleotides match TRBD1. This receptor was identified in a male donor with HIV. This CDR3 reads CASSEEGAADTQYF. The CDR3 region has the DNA TGTGCCAGCAGTGAAGAGGGGGCGGCAGATACGCAGTATTTT.